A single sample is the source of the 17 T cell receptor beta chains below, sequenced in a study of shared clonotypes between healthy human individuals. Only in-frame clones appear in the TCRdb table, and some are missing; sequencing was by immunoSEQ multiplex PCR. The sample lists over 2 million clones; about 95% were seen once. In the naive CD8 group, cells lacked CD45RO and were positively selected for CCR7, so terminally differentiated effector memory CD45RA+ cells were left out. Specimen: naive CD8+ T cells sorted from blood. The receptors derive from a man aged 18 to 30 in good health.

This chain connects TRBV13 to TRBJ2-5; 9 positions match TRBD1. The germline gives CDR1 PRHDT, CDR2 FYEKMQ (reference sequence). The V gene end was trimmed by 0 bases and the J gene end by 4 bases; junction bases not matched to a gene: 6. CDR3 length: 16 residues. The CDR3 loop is CASSLGDRGEGETQYF. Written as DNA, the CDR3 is TGTGCCAGCAGCTTAGGGGACAGGGGAGAGGGAGAGACCCAGTACTTC.

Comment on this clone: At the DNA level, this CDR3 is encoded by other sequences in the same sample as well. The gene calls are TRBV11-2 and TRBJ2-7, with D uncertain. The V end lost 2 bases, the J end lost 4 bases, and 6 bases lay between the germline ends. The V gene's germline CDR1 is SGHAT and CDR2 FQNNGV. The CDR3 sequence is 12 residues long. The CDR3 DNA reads TGTGCCAGCAGCTTATTGCTATACGAGCAGTACTTC. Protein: CASSLLLYEQYF.

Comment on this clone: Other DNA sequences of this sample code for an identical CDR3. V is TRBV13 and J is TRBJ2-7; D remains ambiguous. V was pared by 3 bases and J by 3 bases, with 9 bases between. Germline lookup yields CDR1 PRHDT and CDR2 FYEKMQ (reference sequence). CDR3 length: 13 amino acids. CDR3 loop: CASSLGRGYEQYF. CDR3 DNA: TGTGCCAGCAGCTTGGGTAGAGGCTACGAGCAGTACTTC.

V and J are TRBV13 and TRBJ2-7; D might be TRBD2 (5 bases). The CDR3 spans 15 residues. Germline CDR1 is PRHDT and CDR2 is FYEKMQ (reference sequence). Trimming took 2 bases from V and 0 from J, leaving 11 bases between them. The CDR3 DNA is TGTGCCAGCAGCTTACACGCAGAGGGCTCCTACGAGCAGTACTTC. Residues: CASSLHAEGSYEQYF.

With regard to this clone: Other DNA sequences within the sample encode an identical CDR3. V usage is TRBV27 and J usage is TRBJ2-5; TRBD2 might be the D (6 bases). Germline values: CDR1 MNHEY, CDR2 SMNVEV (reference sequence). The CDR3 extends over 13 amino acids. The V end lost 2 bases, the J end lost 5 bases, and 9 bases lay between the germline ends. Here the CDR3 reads CASSLGGRETQYF. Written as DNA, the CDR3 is TGTGCCAGCAGTTTAGGGGGGAGGGAGACCCAGTACTTC.

The CDR3 loop reads CASSVTSGGVTDTQYF. Here the CDR3 DNA reads TGTGCCAGCAGTGTGACTAGCGGGGGCGTCACAGATACGCAGTATTTT. The V and J genes are TRBV2 and TRBJ2-3; 12 positions match TRBD2. This CDR3 comprises 16 residues. Per germline, CDR1 SNHLY and CDR2 FYNNEI. Trimming took 4 bases from V and 2 from J; bases not matched to a gene: 4.

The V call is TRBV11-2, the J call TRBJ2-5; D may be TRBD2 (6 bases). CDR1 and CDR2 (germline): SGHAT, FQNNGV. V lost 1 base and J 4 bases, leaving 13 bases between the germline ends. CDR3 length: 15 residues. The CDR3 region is CASSLVSGLLETQYF. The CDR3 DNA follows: TGTGCCAGCAGCTTAGTTTCTGGACTACTAGAGACCCAGTACTTC. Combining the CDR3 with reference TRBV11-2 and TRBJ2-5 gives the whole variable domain EAGVAQSPRYKIIEKRQSVAFWCNPISGHATLYWYQQILGQGPKLLIQFQNNGVVDDSQLPKDRFSAERLKGVDSTLKIQPAKLEDSAVYLCASSLVSGLLETQYFGPGTRLLVL.

This CDR3 reads CASSLVGPGQSSGANVLTF. CDR3 nucleotide sequence: TGTGCCAGCAGCTTAGTTGGTCCGGGACAGTCCTCTGGGGCCAACGTCCTGACTTTC. The chain uses TRBV7-9 and TRBJ2-6; TRBD1 agrees at 7 bases. Losses at the gene ends were 1 base for V and 0 bases for J; bases not matched to a gene: 9. The CDR3 sequence is 19 residues long. Germline V gene lookup returns CDR1 SEHNR and CDR2 FQNEAQ (reference sequence).

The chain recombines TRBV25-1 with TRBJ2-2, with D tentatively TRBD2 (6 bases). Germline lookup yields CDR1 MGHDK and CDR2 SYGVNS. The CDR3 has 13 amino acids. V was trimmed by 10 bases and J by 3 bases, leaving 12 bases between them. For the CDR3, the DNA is TGTGCCATCAGGCCGGGGGACACCGGGGAGCTGTTTTTT. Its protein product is CAIRPGDTGELFF.

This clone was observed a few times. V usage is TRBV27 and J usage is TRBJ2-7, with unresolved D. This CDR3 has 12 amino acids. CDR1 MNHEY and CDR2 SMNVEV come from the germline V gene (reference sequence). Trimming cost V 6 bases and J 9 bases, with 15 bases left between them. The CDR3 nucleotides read TGTGCCAGCAGAGACTTCGCTACGAGGCAGTACTTC. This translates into CASRDFATRQYF.

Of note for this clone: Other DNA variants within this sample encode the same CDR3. CDR3 DNA sequence: TGTGCCAGCAGCGTGGCGGGTAGTAGCTCCTACGAGCAGTACTTC. The encoded protein is CASSVAGSSSYEQYF. The chain employs TRBV9 and TRBJ2-7; tentatively, D is TRBD2 (5 bases). CDR3 size: 15 residues. The germline V gene encodes CDR1 SGDLS and CDR2 YYNGEE. V lost 2 bases and J lost 0, with 12 bases in between.

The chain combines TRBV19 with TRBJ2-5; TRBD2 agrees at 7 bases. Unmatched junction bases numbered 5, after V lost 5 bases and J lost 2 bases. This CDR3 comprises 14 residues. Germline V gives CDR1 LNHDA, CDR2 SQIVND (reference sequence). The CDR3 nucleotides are TGTGCCAGTAGTCATAGCGGGCCTCAAGAGACCCAGTACTTC. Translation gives CASSHSGPQETQYF.

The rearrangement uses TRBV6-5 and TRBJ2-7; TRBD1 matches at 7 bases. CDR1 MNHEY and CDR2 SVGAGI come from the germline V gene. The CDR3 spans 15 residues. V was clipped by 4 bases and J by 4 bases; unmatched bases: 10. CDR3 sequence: CASSSSATGRYEQYF. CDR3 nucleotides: TGTGCCAGCAGTTCCTCGGCGACAGGGCGATACGAGCAGTACTTC.

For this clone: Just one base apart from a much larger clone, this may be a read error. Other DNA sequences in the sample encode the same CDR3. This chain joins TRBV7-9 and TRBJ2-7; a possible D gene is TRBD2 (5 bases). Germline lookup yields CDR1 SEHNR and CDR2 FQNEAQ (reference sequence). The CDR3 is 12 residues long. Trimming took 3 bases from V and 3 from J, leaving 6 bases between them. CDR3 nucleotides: TGTGCCAGCAGCTTCGGGGTCTACGAGCAGTACTTC. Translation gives CASSFGVYEQYF.

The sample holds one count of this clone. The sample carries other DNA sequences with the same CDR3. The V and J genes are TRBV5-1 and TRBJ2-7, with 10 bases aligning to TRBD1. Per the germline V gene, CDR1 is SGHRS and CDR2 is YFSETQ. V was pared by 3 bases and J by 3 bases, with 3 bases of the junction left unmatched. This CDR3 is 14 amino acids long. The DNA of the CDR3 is TGCGCCAGCAGCTGGACAGGGGGGGACTACGAGCAGTACTTC. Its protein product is CASSWTGGDYEQYF.

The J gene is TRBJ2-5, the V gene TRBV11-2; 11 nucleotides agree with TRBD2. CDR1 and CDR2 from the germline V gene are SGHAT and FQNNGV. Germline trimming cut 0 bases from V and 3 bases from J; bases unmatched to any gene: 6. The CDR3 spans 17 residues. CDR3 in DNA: TGTGCCAGCAGCTTAGATCCGGGACTAGCGGCAAAAGAGACCCAGTACTTC. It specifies CASSLDPGLAAKETQYF. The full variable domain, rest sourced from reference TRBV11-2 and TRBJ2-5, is EAGVAQSPRYKIIEKRQSVAFWCNPISGHATLYWYQQILGQGPKLLIQFQNNGVVDDSQLPKDRFSAERLKGVDSTLKIQPAKLEDSAVYLCASSLDPGLAAKETQYFGPGTRLLVL.

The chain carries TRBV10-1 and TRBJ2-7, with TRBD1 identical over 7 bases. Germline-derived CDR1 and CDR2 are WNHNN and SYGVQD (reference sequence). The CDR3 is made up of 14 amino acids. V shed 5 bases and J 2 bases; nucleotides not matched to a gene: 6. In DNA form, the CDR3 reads TGCGCCAGCAGTCAGACAGGGACGGCCTACGAGCAGTACTTC. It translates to CASSQTGTAYEQYF.